Presented here are 24 T cell receptor beta chains from one specimen sequenced in a study of cytomegalovirus exposure and HLA in healthy donors. PCR was performed using 60 Vbeta and 13 Jbeta primers. Sequencing was performed with immunoSEQ multiplex PCR; in TCRdb, only in-frame clones are kept and a portion is missing. Among fewer than 200,000 clones listed, roughly four fifths were seen once. Sequencing used PBMCs. These receptors all come from a woman aged 25-40 years in good health and CMV-seronegative.

Regarding this clone: Mismatch with germline at one junction end may stem from a read error. The genes are TRBV19 and TRBJ2-6, with TRBD1 identical over 7 bases. The CDR3 contains 15 residues. The germline V gene has CDR1 LNHDA and CDR2 SQIVND (reference sequence). CDR3 coding DNA: TGTGCCAGTAGATCGACAGGGTCTGGGGCCAACGGCCTGACTTTC. This encodes CASRSTGSGANGLTF.

The chain employs TRBV6-5 and TRBJ2-1; D uncertain. From germline, CDR1 is MNHEY and CDR2 SVGAGI. The CDR3 loop spans 11 amino acids. Trimming pared 4 bases from V and 8 bases from J, leaving 6 bases between. The chain's CDR3 is CASSSEHEQFF. For the CDR3, the DNA is TGTGCCAGCAGTTCGGAGCATGAGCAGTTCTTC.

The rearrangement links TRBV28 to TRBJ2-2; the D gene is possibly TRBD1 (6 bases). The germline V gene has CDR1 MDHEN and CDR2 SYDVKM. Trimming removed 6 bases from V and 3 bases from J, with 11 bases in between. The CDR3 has 14 amino acids. CDR3: CASRDRAYTGELFF. Here the CDR3 DNA reads TGTGCCAGCAGGGACAGAGCCTACACCGGGGAGCTGTTTTTT.

This chain connects TRBV7-9 to TRBJ1-4; TRBD1 aligns across 10 bases. From germline, CDR1 is SEHNR and CDR2 FQNEAQ (reference sequence). V lost 4 bases to trimming and J lost 7 bases; unmatched junction nucleotides: 3. This CDR3 has 14 amino acids. As DNA, the CDR3 is TGTGCCAGCAGCTCGGGACAGGGGCTTGAAAAACTGTTTTTT. It specifies CASSSGQGLEKLFF. The full variable domain, completed using reference TRBV7-9 and TRBJ1-4, is DTGVSQNPRHKITKRGQNVTFRCDPISEHNRLYWYRQTLGQGPEFLTYFQNEAQLEKSRLLSDRFSAERPKGSFSTLEIQRTEQGDSAMYLCASSSGQGLEKLFFGSGTQLSVL.

The rearrangement links TRBV19 to TRBJ2-1; D perhaps matches TRBD2 (5 bases). Germline V gene data show CDR1 as LNHDA and CDR2 as SQIVND (reference sequence). This CDR3 is 16 amino acids long. Trimming removed 3 bases at V and 2 bases at J, with 14 bases between. CDR3 residues: CASSILSPEAYNEQFF. In DNA form, the CDR3 reads TGTGCCAGTAGTATCTTATCTCCGGAGGCCTACAATGAGCAGTTCTTC.

J is TRBJ1-6 and V is TRBV5-1; tentative D call: TRBD1 (5 bases). Germline V gives CDR1 SGHRS, CDR2 YFSETQ. The germline V and J ends were trimmed by 0 bases and 6 bases, with 13 bases remaining between them. The CDR3 has 16 amino acids. The CDR3 protein is CASSLEAGAGNSPLHF. The DNA for the CDR3 is TGCGCCAGCAGCTTGGAGGCTGGGGCCGGTAATTCACCCCTCCACTTT. The full variable domain, completed using reference TRBV5-1 and TRBJ1-6, is KAGVTQTPRYLIKTRGQQVTLSCSPISGHRSVSWYQQTPGQGLQFLFEYFSETQRNKGNFPGRFSGRQFSNSRSEMNVSTLELGDSALYLCASSLEAGAGNSPLHFGNGTRLTVT.

This clone has more than one count but fewer than ten. This chain uses TRBV18 with TRBJ2-1; TRBD1 aligns across 10 bases. From germline, CDR1 is KGHSH and CDR2 LQKENI. V trimming: 2 bases; J trimming: 5 bases; junction bases outside the gene matches: 9. This CDR3 region has 17 residues. DNA for the CDR3: TGTGCCAGCTCACCAAGGGCCGGGACAGGGGACGACAATGAGCAGTTCTTC. This encodes CASSPRAGTGDDNEQFF.

J is TRBJ2-3 and V is TRBV29-1, with D possibly being TRBD2 (5 bases). Germline V CDR1 and CDR2: SQVTM, ANQGSEA. V was pared by 5 bases and J by 5 bases, with 26 bases between. The CDR3 covers 17 residues. The CDR3 DNA sequence: TGCAGCGTTAAATCGGAGGATCGGGTATTAGCGAGAGATACGCAGTATTTT. Translating gives CSVKSEDRVLARDTQYF.

V is TRBV5-4 and J is TRBJ1-4; a weak D match, TRBD1 (6 bases). V gave up 1 base and J gave up 6 bases, with 16 bases separating them. Germline values: CDR1 SGHNT, CDR2 YYREEE (reference sequence). This CDR3 is built from 16 residues. CDR3: CASSLSYGGPDEKLFF. For the CDR3, the DNA is TGTGCCAGCAGCTTGTCTTACGGGGGGCCGGATGAAAAACTGTTTTTT.

The chain links TRBV4-3 to TRBJ2-7, with 10 bases lining up with TRBD2. The V and J ends lost 1 base and 7 bases, in that order; junction bases with no gene match: 7. The germline gives CDR1 LGHNA, CDR2 YSLEER. The length of the CDR3 is 15 residues. CDR3 in amino acids: CASSQVTSGVYEQYF. The CDR3 DNA reads as TGCGCCAGCAGCCAAGTTACTAGCGGGGTCTATGAGCAGTACTTC.

This chain joins TRBV27 and TRBJ1-5; tentatively, D is TRBD1 (5 bases). Germline V gives CDR1 MNHEY, CDR2 SMNVEV (reference sequence). CDR3 length: 15 residues. Trimming cost V 6 bases and J 1 base, with 13 bases left between them. As DNA, the CDR3 is TGTGCCAGCAGGGGGGGGTGGGGCAGCAATCAGCCCCAGCATTTT. Translated, it gives CASRGGWGSNQPQHF.

The V gene is TRBV14, the J gene TRBJ2-5; D is undetermined. Trimming removed 1 base from V and 1 base from J, with 10 bases in between. The CDR3 runs to 15 residues. CDR1 is SGHDN, CDR2 FVKESK, per germline. CDR3 protein: CASSQGAGFQETQYF. CDR3 coding DNA: TGTGCCAGCAGCCAAGGAGCAGGTTTCCAAGAGACCCAGTACTTC.

The rearrangement links TRBV5-6 to TRBJ1-5; D remains ambiguous. The V end lost 0 bases, the J end lost 1 base, and 8 bases lay between the germline ends. Germline lookup yields CDR1 SGHDT and CDR2 YYEEEE. The CDR3 is made up of 15 amino acids. The CDR3: CASSLGFGSNQPQHF. In nucleotides, the CDR3 is TGTGCCAGCAGCTTGGGGTTCGGGAGCAATCAGCCCCAGCATTTT. The entire variable domain, with the rest obtained from reference TRBV5-6 and TRBJ1-5, is as follows: DAGVTQSPTHLIKTRGQQVTLRCSPKSGHDTVSWYQQALGQGPQFIFQYYEEEERQRGNFPDRFSGHQFPNYSSELNVNALLLGDSALYLCASSLGFGSNQPQHFGDGTRLSIL.

V usage is TRBV28 and J usage is TRBJ2-5; 8 bases align to TRBD1. The V and J ends lost 2 bases and 1 base, in that order; junction bases with no gene match: 12. The CDR3 runs to 18 residues. Germline V CDR1 and CDR2: MDHEN, SYDVKM. DNA of the CDR3: TGTGCCAGCAGTTTAGATTCGGGGCAGGGGGCGTCCCAAGAGACCCAGTACTTC. This sequence encodes CASSLDSGQGASQETQYF.

The chain recombines TRBV28 with TRBJ2-7; 7 positions match TRBD1. Trimming cost V 3 bases and J 6 bases; bases outside gene matches: 23. The CDR3 totals 19 residues. CDR1 and CDR2 from the germline V gene are MDHEN and SYDVKM. In DNA form, the CDR3 reads TGTGCCAGCAGTTTGTTCTCGATACGGACAGGCCGGTGGCGTACCGAGCAGTACTTC. Amino acid sequence: CASSLFSIRTGRWRTEQYF.

The chain is built from TRBV4-3 and TRBJ1-1, with 7 bases lining up with TRBD1. This CDR3 contains 15 residues. Germline CDR1 LGHNA, CDR2 YSLEER. V lost 0 bases, J lost 3 bases, and 4 bases stayed unmatched. CDR3 sequence: CASSQDRRGYTEAFF. CDR3 sequence (DNA): TGCGCCAGCAGCCAAGATCGCAGGGGGTACACTGAAGCTTTCTTT.

V and J are TRBV4-1 and TRBJ2-7, with TRBD2 as a possible D gene (6 bases). This CDR3 is built from 15 residues. The V end was cut by 1 base, the J end by 2 bases, with 12 bases between. Germline CDR1 and CDR2: MGHRA and YSYEKL. The CDR3 is CASSQAGTDAYEQYF. In DNA form, the CDR3 reads TGCGCCAGCAGCCAAGCCGGGACTGACGCCTACGAGCAGTACTTC.

The chain has TRBV7-2 and TRBJ1-2; D call uncertain. Germline V gives CDR1 SGHTA, CDR2 FQGNSA. Trimming shortened V by 1 base and J by 2 bases, and 5 bases separated the two germline ends. The CDR3 consists of 13 residues. This CDR3 reads CASSLVENYGYTF. CDR3 sequence (DNA): TGTGCCAGCAGCTTAGTTGAGAACTATGGCTACACCTTC. The full variable domain, completed using reference TRBV7-2 and TRBJ1-2, is GAGVSQSPSNKVTEKGKDVELRCDPISGHTALYWYRQSLGQGLEFLIYFQGNSAPDKSGLPSDRFSAERTGGSVSTLTIQRTQQEDSAVYLCASSLVENYGYTFGSGTRLTVV.

The rearrangement uses TRBV28 and TRBJ1-5; D unresolved. V gave up 6 bases and J gave up 9 bases, with 15 bases separating them. CDR3 length: 13 residues. CDR1 and CDR2 (germline): MDHEN, SYDVKM. DNA of the CDR3: TGTGCCAGCAGCATCCCCATTTCGGGGCCCCAGCATTTT. Translation: CASSIPISGPQHF.

The rearrangement joins TRBV28 to TRBJ2-2; D is possibly TRBD2 (7 bases). Germline V gene sequence: CDR1 MDHEN, CDR2 SYDVKM. CDR3 size: 13 residues. Trimming left V 6 bases short and J 6 bases short, with 11 bases between. DNA for the CDR3: TGTGCCAGCAGGGGGGGGGCCCCCGGGGAGCTGTTTTTT. Translation: CASRGGAPGELFF.

As to this clone: Mismatch with germline at one junction end may stem from a read error. The chain has TRBV7-8 and TRBJ2-4; 7 bases align to TRBD1. The germline gives CDR1 SGHVS, CDR2 FQNEAQ. The CDR3 is 15 residues long. The CDR3 loop reads CASSLDRVAKNSQYF. In DNA form, the CDR3 reads TGTGCCAGCAGCCTAGACAGGGTTGCCAAAAACAGTCAGTACTTC.

The V gene is TRBV28, the J gene TRBJ2-1; 12 bases are a match to TRBD2. The CDR3 is 15 residues long. From germline, CDR1 is MDHEN and CDR2 SYDVKM. V lost 5 bases and J lost 7; bases outside the gene matches: 6. The CDR3 loop is CASSVGLAGINEQFF. For the CDR3, the DNA is TGTGCCAGCAGTGTTGGACTAGCGGGGATTAATGAGCAGTTCTTC.

The rearrangement joins TRBV5-4 to TRBJ1-1, with D perhaps matching TRBD1 (6 bases). Trimming shortened V by 1 base and J by 2 bases, and 12 bases separated the two germline ends. The CDR3 runs 15 residues. Germline loops: CDR1 SGHNT, CDR2 YYREEE (reference sequence). CDR3 protein: CASSLMGTYNTEAFF. DNA for the CDR3: TGTGCCAGCAGCTTGATGGGGACATATAACACTGAAGCTTTCTTT.

The V and J genes are TRBV27 and TRBJ2-3; 7 bases fit TRBD1. Germline V lookup: CDR1 MNHEY, CDR2 SMNVEV (reference sequence). The CDR3 spans 17 residues. V was pared by 4 bases and J by 2 bases, with 12 bases of the junction left unmatched. The CDR3 DNA sequence: TGTGCCAGCAGTTCACAGGACAGGCGGAGGACCACAGATACGCAGTATTTT. Residues: CASSSQDRRRTTDTQYF.